This record looks at one T cell receptor beta chain sequence and its context. What antigen it recognizes has not been identified. No much larger clone is present one base from it, and per-base qualities are unavailable. This sample is part of a study of CD8 T cells in ankylosing spondylitis (dated by TCRdb to about 2017). Notes on the research overall: T cell receptor beta repertoires were profiled in healthy donors and ankylosing spondylitis patients so that disease-linked TCR variants could be found. The full study cohort was made up of 25 to 30 ankylosing spondylitis patients and approximately 100 healthy donors. Peripheral blood samples were taken, and synovial fluid was additionally collected from ankylosing spondylitis patients. What the research found in general, with its limitations: In peripheral blood, the disease-linked clones were found at relatively low frequencies and had a CD8+ phenotype. Blood from ankylosing spondylitis patients appeared to be characterized by a TCR beta motif made up of under 10 highly homologous amino acid variants. Some motif variants were previously reported in synovial fluid and blood of reactive arthritis patients, suggesting common disease-initiation mechanisms. The disease-linked clones were reported as significantly enriched in matched synovial fluid samples from ankylosing spondylitis patients.

The germline V and J ends show losses of 6 bases and 4 bases respectively, and no gene match explains 12 bases of the junction. The germline V gene encodes CDR1 DFQATT and CDR2 SNEGSKA (reference sequence). From its cysteine to its phenylalanine, the CDR3 spans 14 amino acids. Left in the record is the CDR3 DNA by itself, 42 bases read in frame from the first base. TCRdb shows the sequencer as Illumina HiSeq 2500. Quantitative 5'-RACE with molecular barcodes was used to prepare TCR beta libraries. For the original study's pipeline: A new computational method based on a probabilistic model of VDJ rearrangement was used to identify disease-linked TCR variants. TCRdb reanalyzed the raw reads on its own, using fastp at Q25 for trimming and MiXCR for clone calling, and kept in-frame beta chains. Rows are unified per CDR3 protein, each entry keeping the most common DNA and genes. TCRdb, not the authors, supplied the V and J calls. This sample has some 120,000 distinct CDR3 sequences in its table, and roughly an eighth of those were observed once. The leading ten clones occupy around 3% of the sample.

The sequence was obtained from a female donor with ankylosing spondylitis or in good health (not recorded which). The receptor chain draws on TRBV20-1 and TRBJ2-7; TRBD2 matches 7 bases in the middle. The sequencing input was blood, either unsorted or a sorted T cell fraction (not recorded which). This receptor has the CDR3 CSAGPAGSAYEQYF. The DNA is as follows: TGCAGTGCCGGACCAGCGGGAAGCGCGTACGAGCAGTACTTC.